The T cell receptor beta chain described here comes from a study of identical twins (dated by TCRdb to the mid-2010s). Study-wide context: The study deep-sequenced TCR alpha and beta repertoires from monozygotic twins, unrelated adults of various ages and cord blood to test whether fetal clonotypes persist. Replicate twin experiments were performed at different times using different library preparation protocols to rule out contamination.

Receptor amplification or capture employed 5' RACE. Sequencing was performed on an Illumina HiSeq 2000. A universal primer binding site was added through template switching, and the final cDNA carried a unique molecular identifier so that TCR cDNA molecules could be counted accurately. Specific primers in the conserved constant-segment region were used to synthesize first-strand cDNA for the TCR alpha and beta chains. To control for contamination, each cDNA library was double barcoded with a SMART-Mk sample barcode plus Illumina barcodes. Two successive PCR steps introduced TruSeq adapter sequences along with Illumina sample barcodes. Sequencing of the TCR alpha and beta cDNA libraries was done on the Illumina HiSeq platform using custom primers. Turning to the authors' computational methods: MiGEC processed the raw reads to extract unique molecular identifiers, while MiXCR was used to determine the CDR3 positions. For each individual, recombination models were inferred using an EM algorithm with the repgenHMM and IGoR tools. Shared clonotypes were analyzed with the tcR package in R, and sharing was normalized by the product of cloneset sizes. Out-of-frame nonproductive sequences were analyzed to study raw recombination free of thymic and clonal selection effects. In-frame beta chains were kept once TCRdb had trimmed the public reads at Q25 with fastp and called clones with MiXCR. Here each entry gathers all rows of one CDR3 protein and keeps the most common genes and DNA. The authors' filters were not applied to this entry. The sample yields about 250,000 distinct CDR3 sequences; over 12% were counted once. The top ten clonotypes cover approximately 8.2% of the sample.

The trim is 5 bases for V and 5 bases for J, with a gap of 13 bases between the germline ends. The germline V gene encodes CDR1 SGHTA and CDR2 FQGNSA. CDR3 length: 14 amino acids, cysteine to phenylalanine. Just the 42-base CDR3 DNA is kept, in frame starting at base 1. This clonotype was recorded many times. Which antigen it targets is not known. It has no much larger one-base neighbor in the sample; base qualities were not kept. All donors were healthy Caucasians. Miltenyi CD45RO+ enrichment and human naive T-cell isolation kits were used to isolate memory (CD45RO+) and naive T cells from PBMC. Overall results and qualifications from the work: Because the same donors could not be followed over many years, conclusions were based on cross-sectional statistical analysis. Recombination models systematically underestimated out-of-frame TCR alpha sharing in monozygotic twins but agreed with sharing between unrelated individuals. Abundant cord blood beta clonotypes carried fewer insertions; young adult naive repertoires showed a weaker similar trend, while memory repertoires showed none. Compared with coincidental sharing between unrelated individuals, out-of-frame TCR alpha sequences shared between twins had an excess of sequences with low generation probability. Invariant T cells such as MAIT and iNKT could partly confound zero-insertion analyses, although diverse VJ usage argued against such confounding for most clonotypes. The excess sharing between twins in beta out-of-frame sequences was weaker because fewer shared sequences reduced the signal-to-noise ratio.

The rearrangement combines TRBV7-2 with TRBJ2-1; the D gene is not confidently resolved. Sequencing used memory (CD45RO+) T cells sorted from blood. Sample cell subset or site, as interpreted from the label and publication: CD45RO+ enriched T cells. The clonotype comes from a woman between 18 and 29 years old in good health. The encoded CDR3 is CASSPKATNNEQFF. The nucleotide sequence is TGTGCCAGCAGCCCTAAAGCGACCAACAATGAGCAGTTCTTC. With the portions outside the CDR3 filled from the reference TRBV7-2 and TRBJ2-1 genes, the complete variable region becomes GAGVSQSPSNKVTEKGKDVELRCDPISGHTALYWYRQSLGQGLEFLIYFQGNSAPDKSGLPSDRFSAERTGGSVSTLTIQRTQQEDSAVYLCASSPKATNNEQFFGPGTRLTVL.